This T cell receptor (beta chain) was found in a study of CD8 T cells in ankylosing spondylitis. Study conclusions and caveats: A TCR beta motif of under 10 highly homologous variants seemed to mark ankylosing spondylitis blood.

CDR1 and CDR2 from the germline V gene are LNHNV and YYDKDF (reference sequence). The V end was cut by 0 bases, the J end by 2 bases, with 8 bases between. CDR3 length: 15 residues. TCRdb passed the 5' RACE reads through MiXCR, listing each CDR3 protein once. The sample holds around 120,000 distinct CDR3 sequences, approximately 13% seen once. The sample holds many counts of this clonotype. The antigen is unknown. The sequenced material came from blood, either unsorted or a sorted T cell fraction (not recorded which). This receptor was identified in a female donor with ankylosing spondylitis or in good health (not recorded which). J is TRBJ1-3 and V is TRBV15; D remains ambiguous. The CDR3 DNA sequence: TGTGCCACCAGCAGAGATCGGATGGCTGGAAACACCATATATTTT. This codes for CATSRDRMAGNTIYF.